The sequence of this T cell receptor (beta chain) was determined in a study of CD8 T cells in Susac syndrome. The RNA input was about 0.5 to 1 ug, and it was reverse transcribed with random hexamers. MiXCR, applied by TCRdb to the immunoSEQ multiplex PCR reads, yields one record per CDR3 protein. The sample holds 150,000 to 190,000 distinct CDR3 sequences, over 95% seen once. The V gene's germline CDR1 is LNHNV and CDR2 YYDKDF (reference sequence). Trimming removed 2 bases at V and 6 bases at J, with 19 bases between. The CDR3 loop spans 16 amino acids. The TEMRA cells underwent FACS enrichment, while the CD8+ and CD4+ T cells underwent negative isolation.

J is TRBJ1-1 and V is TRBV15, with D possibly TRBD1 on 6 matching bases. This TCR derives from a human donor with multiple sclerosis. Sequencing used CD8+ T cells from PBMCs. The CDR3 is CATSRRDKSRFAEAFF. The CDR3 nucleotides are TGTGCCACCAGCAGAAGGGACAAGTCTCGCTTCGCTGAAGCTTTCTTT. The full variable domain, in which reference TRBV15 and TRBJ1-1 provide the parts outside the CDR3, is DAMVIQNPRYQVTQFGKPVTLSCSQTLNHNVMYWYQQKSSQAPKLLFHYYDKDFNNEADTPDNFQSRRPNTSFCFLDIRSPGLGDTAMYLCATSRRDKSRFAEAFFGQGTRLTVV.